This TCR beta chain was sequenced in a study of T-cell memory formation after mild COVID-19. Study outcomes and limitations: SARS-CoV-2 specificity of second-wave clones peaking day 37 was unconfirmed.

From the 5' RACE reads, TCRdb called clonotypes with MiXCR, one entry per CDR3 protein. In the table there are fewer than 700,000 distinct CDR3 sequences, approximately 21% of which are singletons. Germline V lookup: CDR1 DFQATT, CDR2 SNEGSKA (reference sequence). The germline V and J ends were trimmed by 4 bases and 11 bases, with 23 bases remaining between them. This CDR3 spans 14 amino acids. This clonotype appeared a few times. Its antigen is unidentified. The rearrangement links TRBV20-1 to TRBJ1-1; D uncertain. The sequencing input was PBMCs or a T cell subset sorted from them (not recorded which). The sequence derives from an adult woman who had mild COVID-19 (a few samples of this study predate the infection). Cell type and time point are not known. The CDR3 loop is CSATVPTQRSEAFF. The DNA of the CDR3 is TGCAGTGCTACTGTACCGACCCAACGGTCCGAGGCTTTCTTT.